Here is one TCR beta chain with its context. This sample stems from a study of blood T cells in healthy people across ages. Trimming took off 5 bases at V and 9 bases at J, with 20 bases between the two ends. The CDR3 extends over 15 amino acids. Alongside a J-beta primer mix, a sample-barcoded 5' primer served in a second PCR lasting roughly 6 to 11 cycles. One entry per CDR3 protein results from TCRdb running MiXCR on the 5' RACE reads. The sample records around 800,000 distinct CDR3 sequences, 35% to 60% being singletons. The rearrangement uses TRBV12-3 or TRBV12-4 and TRBJ2-1; D unresolved. This clonotype originated in an elderly man in good health. The sequenced material came from blood. The CDR3 is CASSRLGVGSGEQFF. The CDR3, as DNA: TGTGCCAGCAGTCGGCTTGGCGTAGGATCCGGTGAGCAGTTCTTC.